Each of the 8 T cell receptor beta chains below was sequenced from the same sample in a study of tumor-infiltrating lymphocytes in primary liver carcinoma. Total RNA amounting to roughly 0.5 ug was the source from which TCR beta cDNA was made with a constant-region primer. ARM-PCR, slightly modified, supplied the TCR beta libraries through three nested multiplex PCR rounds. Running 10 cycles apiece, the first two PCR rounds relied on TRBV1-TRBV30 forward primers together with a C-beta reverse primer. TCRdb analysed the multiplex PCR reads with MiXCR anew, one entry per CDR3 protein. The sample consists of 310,000 or so distinct CDR3 sequences, more than 55% of them appearing once. Out of unsorted whole blood came the blood RNA, and germline DNA was extracted as well. The sample taken for sequencing was peripheral blood. Source of these receptors: a woman aged 30 to 39 with primary liver carcinoma and hepatitis B virus infection.

Turning to this clonotype: Germline is not matched at one junction end, which may reflect a read error. V usage is TRBV4-3 and J usage is TRBJ2-1; TRBD1 or TRBD2 may be the D gene (5 bases each). The CDR3 runs 17 residues. The germline CDR1 and CDR2 sequences are LGHNA and YSLEER. CDR3 in amino acids: CASNQERGVSSYNEQFF. The CDR3 nucleotides read TGCGCCAGCAACCAGGAAAGGGGAGTTAGCTCCTATAATGAGCAGTTCTTC.

The chain has TRBV10-3 and TRBJ1-1; D might be TRBD1 (6 bases). Deletions cut 5 bases from V and 7 bases from J, with 20 bases between. CDR3 length: 15 amino acids. Looked up from germline, CDR1 is ENHRY and CDR2 is SYGVKD. For the CDR3, the DNA is TGTGCCATCAGTAACCCCGGGACACTTCAGGGTGAAGCTTTCTTT. Amino acids: CAISNPGTLQGEAFF.

Comment on this clonotype: A much larger clone lies a single base off, so this may be a read error. The CDR3 coding sequence is TGCAGCGTTGCCCCCACCCAGGACTCTGGAAACACCATATATTTT. Translation: CSVAPTQDSGNTIYF. The chain combines TRBV29-1 with TRBJ1-3; D unclear. Germline assignment: CDR1 SQVTM and CDR2 ANQGSEA. The CDR3 extends over 15 amino acids. Trimming cost V 4 bases and J 0 bases, with 13 bases left between them.

For this clonotype: A single base separates this from a much larger clone, so it may be a read error. The rearrangement uses TRBV4-2 and TRBJ2-7, with D tentatively TRBD2 (5 bases). V was shortened by 4 bases and J by 1 base, with 17 bases between the two germline ends. In germline, CDR1 is LGHNA, CDR2 YNFKEQ. This CDR3 spans 16 amino acids. CDR3 in DNA: TGTGCCAGCAGCCCGAGGGTCGGTAGTTCTTCCTACGAGCAGTACTTC. Translating it yields CASSPRVGSSSYEQYF.

Note on this clonotype: A read error is possible here, since a much larger clone lies one base away. V and J are TRBV6-5 and TRBJ2-7; D unresolved. The germline V gene has CDR1 MNHEY and CDR2 SVGAGI. The CDR3 runs 12 residues. CDR3 sequence reads: CACSPDGYEQYF. CDR3 DNA: TGTGCCTGCAGTCCGGATGGCTACGAGCAGTACTTC.

The chain links TRBV7-9 to TRBJ2-3, with D unclear. CDR1 and CDR2 from the germline V gene are SEHNR and FQNEAQ (reference sequence). CDR3 length: 15 residues. V was trimmed by 7 bases and J by 2 bases, leaving 16 bases between them. This CDR3 reads CASTSWSETTDTQYF. The CDR3 region has the DNA TGTGCCAGCACTAGTTGGAGCGAAACCACAGATACGCAGTATTTT. Full variable domain (outside the CDR3, taken from reference TRBV7-9 and TRBJ2-3): DTGVSQNPRHKITKRGQNVTFRCDPISEHNRLYWYRQTLGQGPEFLTYFQNEAQLEKSRLLSDRFSAERPKGSFSTLEIQRTEQGDSAMYLCASTSWSETTDTQYFGPGTRLTVL.

This chain joins TRBV4-2 and TRBJ2-7; 12 bases match TRBD2. Germline lookup yields CDR1 LGHNA and CDR2 YNFKEQ. This CDR3 has 15 amino acids. CDR3 sequence reads: CDSSQEGLAGHEQYF. The CDR3 DNA is TGTGACAGTAGCCAAGAGGGACTAGCGGGCCACGAGCAGTACTTC.

Points on this clonotype: A clone one base away is much larger, so this may be a read error. Since no conserved phenylalanine or tryptophan closes the CDR3, a read error is the likely cause. The chain recombines TRBV6-1 with TRBJ1-1; D unresolved. Looked up from germline, CDR1 is MNHNS and CDR2 is SASEGT. This CDR3 spans 13 amino acids. The CDR3 here is CACSVIVNTEAFL. Written as DNA, the CDR3 is TGTGCCTGCAGTGTTATAGTCAACACTGAAGCTTTCCTT.